Listed below are T cell receptor beta chains from one sample, sequenced in a study of blood T cell repertoires in COVID-19. TCRdb keeps only in-frame clones here, not all; method: immunoSEQ multiplex PCR. The data show 150,000 to 200,000 clones, roughly 89% seen once. The sequenced sample consisted of PBMCs or T cells enriched from blood (not recorded which). The receptors shown here come from a middle-aged woman with acute COVID-19. The CDR3 runs from the conserved cysteine through the conserved F or W. D genes are given only for firm matches. For some rows the clone size is stated as once, few or many, or as a class when expanded; others skip it.

v_call: TRBV19
j_call: TRBJ1-2
d_call: .
clone_size: .
cdr3_aa: CASTQGFGARETFYGYTF
cdr3_nt: TGTGCCAGTACCCAGGGCTTCGGAGCCAGGGAAACATTTTATGGCTACACCTTC

v_call: TRBV19
j_call: TRBJ2-2
d_call: TRBD1
clone_size: .
cdr3_aa: CASSGTGSGELFF
cdr3_nt: TGTGCCAGTAGTGGGACAGGCTCCGGGGAGCTGTTTTTT

v_call: TRBV5-6
j_call: TRBJ1-4
d_call: TRBD1
clone_size: .
cdr3_aa: CASSPLGQGGEKLFF
cdr3_nt: TGTGCCAGCAGTCCCCTGGGACAGGGTGGAGAAAAACTGTTTTTT

v_call: TRBV7-2
j_call: TRBJ2-7
d_call: TRBD2
clone_size: .
cdr3_aa: CASTSGVNVQYF
cdr3_nt: TGTGCCAGCACTAGCGGGGTAAACGTGCAGTACTTC

v_call: TRBV7-2
j_call: TRBJ2-3
d_call: TRBD2
clone_size: .
cdr3_aa: CASSWDYRTDTQYF
cdr3_nt: TGTGCCAGCAGCTGGGACTACCGCACAGATACGCAGTATTTT

v_call: TRBV7-3
j_call: TRBJ2-3
d_call: .
clone_size: .
cdr3_aa: CASSLRGDGTDTQYF
cdr3_nt: TGTGCCAGCAGCTTAAGGGGGGACGGCACAGATACGCAGTATTTT

v_call: TRBV5-5
j_call: TRBJ2-1
d_call: TRBD2
clone_size: .
cdr3_aa: CASSFISGRSNEQFF
cdr3_nt: TGTGCCAGCAGTTTCATTAGCGGGAGGTCCAATGAGCAGTTCTTC

v_call: TRBV30
j_call: TRBJ2-2
d_call: TRBD1
clone_size: .
cdr3_aa: CAWNPGTGGTGELFF
cdr3_nt: TGTGCCTGGAACCCAGGGACAGGGGGAACCGGGGAGCTGTTTTTT

v_call: TRBV4-1
j_call: TRBJ2-2
d_call: .
clone_size: .
cdr3_aa: CASSLADIFTGELFF
cdr3_nt: TGCGCCAGCAGCCTAGCGGACATATTCACCGGGGAGCTGTTTTTT

v_call: TRBV5-1
j_call: TRBJ2-7
d_call: TRBD1
clone_size: .
cdr3_aa: CASSLEVTGGVEQYF
cdr3_nt: TGCGCCAGCAGCTTGGAGGTGACAGGGGGGGTCGAGCAGTACTTC

v_call: TRBV11-1
j_call: TRBJ2-5
d_call: .
clone_size: .
cdr3_aa: CASSLGGQGETQYF
cdr3_nt: TGTGCCAGCAGCTTAGGGGGTCAGGGGGAGACCCAGTACTTC

v_call: TRBV27
j_call: TRBJ2-7
d_call: TRBD1
clone_size: .
cdr3_aa: CASTDSGTAPYEQYF
cdr3_nt: TGTGCCAGCACCGATTCCGGGACAGCCCCCTACGAGCAGTACTTC

v_call: TRBV6-5
j_call: TRBJ1-3
d_call: .
clone_size: few
cdr3_aa: CASVGLGNTIYF
cdr3_nt: TGTGCCAGCGTCGGTCTTGGAAACACCATATATTTT

v_call: TRBV18
j_call: TRBJ1-2
d_call: .
clone_size: .
cdr3_aa: CASSPSNSVRGGGGYTF
cdr3_nt: TGTGCCAGCTCACCGTCGAATTCCGTAAGGGGTGGTGGAGGCTACACCTTC

v_call: TRBV11-2
j_call: TRBJ1-3
d_call: TRBD1
clone_size: .
cdr3_aa: CASSLMQGAGGNTIYF
cdr3_nt: TGTGCCAGCAGCTTAATGCAGGGGGCGGGAGGAAACACCATATATTTT

v_call: TRBV7-6
j_call: TRBJ2-7
d_call: .
clone_size: few
cdr3_aa: CASSLGGGSEQYF
cdr3_nt: TGTGCCAGCAGCTTAGGTGGAGGGTCCGAGCAGTACTTC

v_call: TRBV5-1
j_call: TRBJ2-3
d_call: .
clone_size: .
cdr3_aa: CASSLAVGGRDTQYF
cdr3_nt: TGCGCCAGCAGCTTGGCGGTAGGAGGAAGAGATACGCAGTATTTT

v_call: TRBV5-4
j_call: TRBJ2-2
d_call: TRBD1
clone_size: .
cdr3_aa: CASSFRGSDTGELFF
cdr3_nt: TGTGCCAGCAGCTTCAGGGGGTCAGACACCGGGGAGCTGTTTTTT

v_call: TRBV5-1
j_call: TRBJ1-2
d_call: TRBD1
clone_size: .
cdr3_aa: CASSLTDRPIYGYTF
cdr3_nt: TGCGCCAGCAGCCTAACGGACAGGCCGATCTATGGCTACACCTTC

v_call: TRBV10-1
j_call: TRBJ1-5
d_call: .
clone_size: .
cdr3_aa: CASRGVRGGERYGRNQPQHF
cdr3_nt: TGCGCCAGCAGGGGGGTGAGGGGAGGGGAGCGGTATGGGCGCAATCAGCCCCAGCATTTT